These 27 T cell receptor beta chains share one sample of origin, sequenced in a study of T cell responses to AZD1222 COVID-19 vaccine. Using immunoSEQ multiplex PCR, the repertoire was profiled, and TCRdb retains in-frame clones only, with some absent. The sample carries more than 85,000 clones, roughly 90% recorded once. Specimen: peripheral blood, collected on day 0 of AZD1222 vaccination. These receptors were obtained from an adult in good health.

The rearrangement uses TRBV10-3 and TRBJ2-3, with 13 bases lining up with TRBD2. The CDR3 consists of 15 residues. Germline V gives CDR1 ENHRY, CDR2 SYGVKD. V gave up 8 bases and J gave up 4 bases; unmatched junction bases: 6. This chain's CDR3 is CAIGRTSGSPDTQYF. The CDR3 DNA reads TGTGCCATCGGCAGGACTAGCGGGAGCCCAGATACGCAGTATTTT.

This clone was detected only a few times. This sequence joins TRBV5-4 and TRBJ1-2; D ambiguous. There are 13 residues in the CDR3. Deletions cut 0 bases from V and 2 bases from J, with 5 bases between. Germline V gene data show CDR1 as SGHNT and CDR2 as YYREEE (reference sequence). Here the CDR3 DNA reads TGTGCCAGCAGCTTGGAACGGAACTATGGCTACACCTTC. This sequence encodes CASSLERNYGYTF.

The chain joins TRBV5-1 to TRBJ2-1, with D perhaps TRBD2 (6 bases). This CDR3 region has 12 residues. Germline V gene lookup returns CDR1 SGHRS and CDR2 YFSETQ. Trimming shortened V by 3 bases and J by 8 bases, and 9 bases separated the two germline ends. Written as DNA, the CDR3 is TGCGCCAGCAGCTCGACTAGTTATGAGCAGTTCTTC. It codes for CASSSTSYEQFF.

The CDR3 here is CASGWGGDSPLHF. The DNA of the CDR3 is TGTGCCAGCGGTTGGGGTGGAGATTCACCCCTCCACTTT. V usage is TRBV7-2 and J usage is TRBJ1-6; D remains unclear. The V gene lost 8 bases and the J gene lost 8 bases, with 13 bases spanning the gap. Germline CDR1 SGHTA, CDR2 FQGNSA. There are 13 residues in the CDR3.

The rearrangement joins TRBV7-2 to TRBJ1-5; TRBD1 matches 7 bases. Germline CDR1 reads SGHTA; CDR2 reads FQGNSA. This CDR3 has 16 residues. J gave up 4 bases and V 0 bases, and 6 bases lay outside the gene matches. CDR3 nucleotides: TGTGCCAGCAGCTTAGCGCCAGGGACAGCTAATCAGCCCCAGCATTTT. It specifies CASSLAPGTANQPQHF.

The gene calls are TRBV19 and TRBJ1-1; D gene uncertain. This CDR3 spans 12 amino acids. V was cut by 8 bases and J by 4 bases, with 11 bases left in between. CDR1 LNHDA and CDR2 SQIVND come from the germline V gene (reference sequence). The CDR3: CASFGGSTEAFF. The CDR3 nucleotides are TGTGCCAGTTTTGGAGGGAGCACTGAAGCTTTCTTT.

The rearrangement uses TRBV6-5 and TRBJ1-4, with 7 bases that match TRBD1. V lost 4 bases and J lost 3; bases outside the gene matches: 5. The CDR3 is 15 residues long. CDR1 and CDR2 (germline): MNHEY, SVGAGI. The CDR3 loop is CASSLSRGANEKLFF. The DNA for the CDR3 is TGTGCCAGCAGTTTATCCAGGGGGGCTAATGAAAAACTGTTTTTT.

The CDR3 sequence: CASSWGRRETQYF. CDR3 DNA: TGTGCCAGCAGCTGGGGGAGACGAGAGACCCAGTACTTC. The rearrangement uses TRBV27 and TRBJ2-5; D tentatively fits TRBD1 or TRBD2 (5 bases each). The germline CDR1 and CDR2 sequences are MNHEY and SMNVEV (reference sequence). Trimming took 6 bases from V and 4 from J, leaving 12 bases between them. This CDR3 is built from 13 residues.

This clone was counted only a few times. CDR3 bases: TGTGCCAGCAGTGGGGGCAATCAGCCCCAGCATTTT. It yields the protein CASSGGNQPQHF. The V call is TRBV2, the J call TRBJ1-5; D gene unclear. Germline lookup yields CDR1 SNHLY and CDR2 FYNNEI. Trimming removed 4 bases at V and 2 bases at J, with 3 bases between. The CDR3 consists of 12 residues.

The J gene is TRBJ1-2, the V gene TRBV5-4; D perhaps matches TRBD1 (5 bases). The CDR3 runs to 15 residues. Germline CDR1 SGHNT, CDR2 YYREEE (reference sequence). Trimming removed 0 bases at V and 7 bases at J, with 16 bases between. CDR3 residues: CASSLAGVPRGGYTF. In DNA form, the CDR3 reads TGTGCCAGCAGCTTGGCGGGGGTTCCACGAGGTGGCTACACCTTC.

Note on this clone: Additional DNA sequences in this sample encode the identical CDR3. The V call is TRBV6-2 or TRBV6-3, the J call TRBJ1-1, with D unclear. The V gene lost 2 bases and the J gene lost 2 bases, with 9 bases spanning the gap. Germline CDR1 and CDR2: MNHEY and SVGEGT. The CDR3 sequence is 14 residues long. CDR3: CASSYGSLNTEAFF. The CDR3 DNA follows: TGTGCCAGCAGTTACGGCTCGCTTAACACTGAAGCTTTCTTT.

This rearrangement joins TRBV20-1 to TRBJ1-3; D unclear. Germline values: CDR1 DFQATT, CDR2 SNEGSKA (reference sequence). Trimming left V 4 bases short and J 4 bases short, with 5 bases between. This CDR3 has 11 amino acids. In nucleotides, the CDR3 is TGCAGTGCTATAACCGGAAACACCATATATTTT. This gives the protein CSAITGNTIYF.

CDR3 bases: TGTGCCAGCAGGGGGACAGTCGACTATGGCTACACCTTC. Encoded protein: CASRGTVDYGYTF. This chain links TRBV5-6 with TRBJ1-2; 7 bases align to TRBD1. This CDR3 is 13 amino acids long. The junction had 4 bases not matched to a gene; V was cut back by 5 bases and J by 3 bases. Germline V gene data show CDR1 as SGHDT and CDR2 as YYEEEE.

The chain links TRBV5-8 to TRBJ1-4, with 8 bases identical to TRBD1. From germline, CDR1 is SGHTS and CDR2 YDEGEE. Trimming cost V 4 bases and J 7 bases; bases outside gene matches: 15. The CDR3 runs to 17 residues. For the CDR3, the DNA is TGTGCCAGCAGCCTACCGGGACAGGCGGCTCGCGGTGAAAAACTGTTTTTT. Amino acid sequence: CASSLPGQAARGEKLFF.

The V and J genes are TRBV10-1 and TRBJ1-2; possibly TRBD1 for D (6 bases). The germline gives CDR1 WNHNN, CDR2 SYGVQD (reference sequence). The CDR3 contains 13 residues. V gave up 5 bases and J gave up 2 bases, with 9 bases separating them. The CDR3 loop reads CASSLDSNYGYTF. DNA for the CDR3: TGCGCCAGCAGTCTGGACAGCAACTATGGCTACACCTTC.

The V and J genes are TRBV6-2 or TRBV6-3 and TRBJ2-7, with 8 bases aligning to TRBD2. Trimming removed 7 bases from V and 3 bases from J; junction bases left unmatched: 14. This CDR3 contains 16 residues. Germline V CDR1 and CDR2: MNHEY, SVGEGT. The CDR3 sequence is CASTPLRSGSNYEQYF. DNA of the CDR3: TGTGCCAGCACCCCTCTTCGAAGCGGGAGTAACTACGAGCAGTACTTC.

This chain links TRBV11-1 with TRBJ1-6; D remains ambiguous. Per germline, CDR1 SGHAT and CDR2 FQDESV (reference sequence). V lost 2 bases, J lost 9 bases, and 8 bases lay in between. The CDR3 totals 13 residues. The CDR3, as DNA: TGTGCCAGCAGCTTAAGGGCCCGTTCACCCCTCCACTTT. Protein sequence: CASSLRARSPLHF.

This clone was seen a handful of times. J is TRBJ2-2 and V is TRBV7-9; TRBD1 or TRBD2 may be the D gene (6 bases each). Germline CDR1 and CDR2: SEHNR and FQNEAQ (reference sequence). CDR3 length: 15 amino acids. Trimming shortened V by 5 bases and J by 5 bases, and 15 bases separated the two germline ends. The DNA for the CDR3 is TGTGCCAGCAGCGACGGAGGGGGGCTGACCGGGGAGCTGTTTTTT. It translates to CASSDGGGLTGELFF.

The V gene is TRBV6-5, the J gene TRBJ1-4; D remains ambiguous. The CDR3 sequence is 14 residues long. V dropped 6 bases and J dropped 0 bases, with 8 bases sitting between them. Germline lookup yields CDR1 MNHEY and CDR2 SVGAGI. CDR3 DNA sequence: TGTGCCAGCAGGAAGACATCAACTAATGAAAAACTGTTTTTT. Translation: CASRKTSTNEKLFF.

The count of this clone is one. The chain links TRBV12-5 to TRBJ2-1; no firm D call. CDR1 LGHNT and CDR2 FRNRAP come from the germline V gene. The CDR3 covers 15 residues. Deletions cut 2 bases from V and 5 bases from J, with 13 bases between. Here the CDR3 reads CASGLSTWGDNEQFF. DNA for the CDR3: TGTGCTAGTGGTTTGTCCACCTGGGGTGACAATGAGCAGTTCTTC.

The chain recombines TRBV27 with TRBJ2-7, with D possibly matching TRBD1 (5 bases). Trimming shortened V by 3 bases and J by 4 bases, and 7 bases separated the two germline ends. CDR1 MNHEY and CDR2 SMNVEV come from the germline V gene (reference sequence). The CDR3 length is 12 residues. CDR3 sequence (DNA): TGTGCCAGCAGTTTTCCAGGGTACGAGCAGTACTTC. Translating it yields CASSFPGYEQYF.

The chain carries TRBV6-5 and TRBJ2-7; D perhaps matches TRBD1 (5 bases). The length of the CDR3 is 15 residues. Looked up from germline, CDR1 is MNHEY and CDR2 is SVGAGI. The V end was cut by 8 bases, the J end by 0 bases, with 17 bases between. The CDR3 here is CASFGNEDSSYEQYF. The CDR3 DNA sequence: TGTGCCAGCTTCGGAAACGAAGACAGCTCCTACGAGCAGTACTTC.

The chain combines TRBV3-1 (or the pseudogene TRBV3-2) with TRBJ1-1; no definite D call. Germline lookup yields CDR1 LGHDT and CDR2 YNNKEL (reference sequence). The V end lost 0 bases, the J end lost 6 bases, and 5 bases lay between the germline ends. The CDR3 sequence is 12 residues long. The CDR3 nucleotides are TGTGCCAGCAGCCAAGAGTACGCTGAAGCTTTCTTT. This gives the protein CASSQEYAEAFF.

The chain has TRBV7-2 and TRBJ1-1; 7 bases fit TRBD1. CDR3 length: 14 amino acids. Germline V gives CDR1 SGHTA, CDR2 FQGNSA. The ends lost 5 bases at V and 6 bases at J; junction bases unmatched: 9. Here the CDR3 DNA reads TGTGCCAGCAGCCCGACAGGGTGGGCGGCTGAAGCTTTCTTT. Translation: CASSPTGWAAEAFF.

V usage is TRBV11-2 and J usage is TRBJ2-1; 7 bases are a match to TRBD2. There are 17 residues in the CDR3. The germline V gene has CDR1 SGHAT and CDR2 FQNNGV. Unmatched junction bases numbered 11, after V lost 5 bases and J lost 1 base. The CDR3 coding sequence is TGTGCCAGCAGCCCATATGCGGGGGTTACGTCCTACAATGAGCAGTTCTTC. This encodes CASSPYAGVTSYNEQFF.

The chain couples TRBV4-1 to TRBJ2-7, with 9 bases that match TRBD1. Germline CDR1 and CDR2: MGHRA and YSYEKL. The CDR3 has 14 residues. V shed 4 bases and J 3 bases; nucleotides not matched to a gene: 4. The CDR3 here is CASSLPGQGYEQYF. DNA of the CDR3: TGCGCCAGCAGCCTCCCGGGACAGGGCTACGAGCAGTACTTC.

The V gene is TRBV7-2, the J gene TRBJ1-1, with D perhaps TRBD1 (6 bases). The V end was cut by 4 bases, the J end by 7 bases, with 19 bases between. This CDR3 has 15 amino acids. Germline-derived CDR1 and CDR2 are SGHTA and FQGNSA. The CDR3 spells CASSSDLGGADEAFF. DNA of the CDR3: TGTGCCAGCAGCTCTGACCTTGGGGGCGCAGATGAAGCTTTCTTT.